The subject of this entry is one TCR beta chain. Sequencing was performed with immunoSEQ multiplex PCR; in TCRdb, only in-frame clones are kept and a portion is missing. The sample contains 130,000 to 150,000 clones, around 90% of which appear only once. The data were obtained in a study of T cell responses to AZD1222 COVID-19 vaccine. V was clipped by 1 base and J by 6 bases, with 13 bases between them. Germline V CDR1 and CDR2: MGHDK, SYGVNS. The CDR3 consists of 15 residues. The source is an adult who received the AZD1222 COVID-19 vaccine. The input for sequencing was peripheral blood, taken 28 days after the second AZD1222 dose. The rearrangement joins TRBV25-1 to TRBJ2-1, with D tentatively TRBD1 (5 bases). CDR3 protein: CASSESRGSGNEQFF. The CDR3 nucleotides read TGTGCCAGCAGTGAATCTAGGGGTTCGGGCAATGAGCAGTTCTTC.